This T cell receptor beta chain was identified during a study of technical replicates of blood from a handful of donors (dated by TCRdb to about 2017). As concerns this clone: Its antigen is currently not known. Compared with germline, one end of the junction differs, possibly owing to a read error.

Libraries were built with the immunoSEQ multiplex PCR assay. As stored in TCRdb, this immuneACCESS dataset retains in-frame rearrangements with V and J assigned. A fraction of the clones does not appear; measured against another copy, unresolved V genes explain less than half of the discrepancy, and the remainder lacks a known reason. The sample contains about 64,000 clones, 80% to 90% of them found a single time. The ten most abundant clones make up roughly 5.1% of the sample. The germline V gene provides CDR1 MGHRA and CDR2 YSYEKL. The CDR3 holds 16 amino acids from the cysteine to the phenylalanine. Of all the DNA, just the CDR3 is kept, 48 bases in frame from base 1.

The clonotype was recovered from a human donor in good health. Some clones in this sample may be carry-over from other donors' samples. The sequencing sample was made of PBMCs. The chain links TRBV4-1 with TRBJ2-2; TRBD2 agrees with 13 junctional bases. The nucleotide sequence reads as follows: TGCGCCAGCAGCCAGACTAGCGGGAGGAACCCCGGGGAGCTGTTTTTT. This encodes CASSQTSGRNPGELFF.